One sample yielded the 29 T cell receptor beta chains listed below, sequenced in a study of T cell responses to AZD1222 COVID-19 vaccine. The protocol was immunoSEQ multiplex PCR, while the TCRdb copy is restricted to in-frame clones and leaves out a portion. Found here are tens of thousands of clones, roughly nine tenths of them singletons; the top ten hold approximately 1.4%. The starting material was peripheral blood, obtained on day 0 of AZD1222 vaccination. The receptors shown here come from an adult in good health.

The chain carries TRBV6-6 and TRBJ2-1; 12 bases are shared with TRBD2. The germline gives CDR1 MNHNY, CDR2 SVGAGI (reference sequence). V lost 8 bases to trimming and J lost 8 bases; unmatched junction nucleotides: 10. The CDR3 has 15 amino acids. CDR3 amino acids: CASRPGLAGGDEQFF. The CDR3, as DNA: TGTGCCAGCCGACCGGGACTAGCGGGTGGGGATGAGCAGTTCTTC.

This clone was seen only once. This chain uses TRBV9 with TRBJ1-1; D ambiguous. The germline V gene has CDR1 SGDLS and CDR2 YYNGEE. Trimming removed 3 bases at V and 1 base at J, with 10 bases between. CDR3 length equals 14 residues. For the CDR3, the DNA is TGTGCCAGCAGCGCACACACCTCGAACACTGAAGCTTTCTTT. Protein product: CASSAHTSNTEAFF.

This rearrangement joins TRBV7-2 to TRBJ1-5; D call uncertain. The CDR3 contains 13 residues. With 5 bases removed from V and 0 bases from J, the gap between germline ends came to 5 bases. The germline V gene has CDR1 SGHTA and CDR2 FQGNSA. This CDR3 reads CASSTYSNQPQHF. CDR3 coding DNA: TGTGCCAGCAGCACCTATAGCAATCAGCCCCAGCATTTT.

This sequence joins TRBV7-9 and TRBJ1-5, with D perhaps matching TRBD1 (5 bases). From germline, CDR1 is SEHNR and CDR2 FQNEAQ (reference sequence). The CDR3 contains 16 residues. V was pared by 6 bases and J by 0 bases, with 15 bases between. CDR3 protein: CASSYGGTNSNQPQHF. DNA for the CDR3: TGTGCCAGCAGTTATGGGGGAACTAATAGCAATCAGCCCCAGCATTTT.

The CDR3 DNA follows: TGTGCCGGAAAGACAGGGGGGAGCAATCAGCCCCAGCATTTT. Translation: CAGKTGGSNQPQHF. This chain connects TRBV6-6 to TRBJ1-5; 9 positions match TRBD1. This CDR3 has 14 amino acids. J was trimmed by 1 base and V by 11 bases; bases with no gene match: 6. Germline values: CDR1 MNHNY, CDR2 SVGAGI (reference sequence).

The rearrangement links TRBV14 to TRBJ1-2; 10 nucleotides align to TRBD1. After removal of 1 base from V and 7 bases from J, the junction contained 6 bases not matched to a gene. The CDR3 has 15 residues. The germline V gene encodes CDR1 SGHDN and CDR2 FVKESK. The CDR3 DNA sequence: TGTGCCAGCAGCCAAGTCGGGACAGGGGAGCGTGGCTACACCTTC. It codes for CASSQVGTGERGYTF.

There are a few counts of this clone. The J gene is TRBJ1-2, the V gene TRBV19, with 8 bases fitting TRBD1. This CDR3 spans 13 amino acids. The V gene end was trimmed by 6 bases and the J gene end by 8 bases; junction bases not matched to a gene: 8. The germline gives CDR1 LNHDA, CDR2 SQIVND (reference sequence). CDR3 residues: CASRNQGAGGYTF. As DNA, the CDR3 is TGTGCCAGTAGGAATCAGGGGGCGGGCGGCTACACCTTC.

This chain links TRBV2 with TRBJ2-3, with D perhaps matching TRBD1 (5 bases). The germline V gene encodes CDR1 SNHLY and CDR2 FYNNEI. Trimming shortened V by 0 bases and J by 0 bases, and 10 bases separated the two germline ends. The CDR3 extends over 16 amino acids. The CDR3 spells CASSEATGASTDTQYF. The DNA of the CDR3 is TGTGCCAGCAGTGAAGCGACTGGGGCTAGCACAGATACGCAGTATTTT.

Only one count was recorded for this clone. The V call is TRBV19, the J call TRBJ2-3, with TRBD2 matching 7 bases. Germline CDR1 reads LNHDA; CDR2 reads SQIVND (reference sequence). This CDR3 is 14 amino acids long. Trimming cost V 5 bases and J 1 base; bases outside gene matches: 3. Here the CDR3 DNA reads TGTGCCAGTAGTCTAGCGGAGCGCACAGATACGCAGTATTTT. Encoded protein: CASSLAERTDTQYF. Looking up the rest from reference TRBV19 and TRBJ2-3 gives the full variable domain: DGGITQSPKYLFRKEGQNVTLSCEQNLNHDAMYWYRQDPGQGLRLIYYSQIVNDFQKGDIAEGYSVSREKKESFPLTVTSAQKNPTAFYLCASSLAERTDTQYFGPGTRLTVL.

The gene calls are TRBV10-3 and TRBJ2-5; D is possibly TRBD2 (6 bases). The CDR3 covers 14 residues. V was shortened by 0 bases and J by 6 bases, with 11 bases between the two germline ends. Germline assignment: CDR1 ENHRY and CDR2 SYGVKD. Here the CDR3 DNA reads TGTGCCATCAGTGAGTCCGGGACTGATAAGACCCAGTACTTC. Protein product: CAISESGTDKTQYF.

The chain recombines TRBV9 with TRBJ2-1; the match to TRBD2 covers 7 bases. Germline CDR1 and CDR2: SGDLS and YYNGEE. The CDR3 contains 16 residues. Trimming removed 4 bases from V and 8 bases from J; junction bases left unmatched: 15. The DNA for the CDR3 is TGTGCCAGCAGCCCAGGGACTACCCCGGGTCAGCATGAGCAGTTCTTC. Translating gives CASSPGTTPGQHEQFF.

V gene TRBV5-6 combines with J gene TRBJ1-5, with TRBD1 identical over 9 bases. V lost 4 bases to trimming and J lost 5 bases; unmatched junction nucleotides: 4. The CDR3 covers 14 residues. Per germline, CDR1 SGHDT and CDR2 YYEEEE. The CDR3 nucleotides read TGTGCCAGCAGCCAAACAGGGGGCGATCAGCCCCAGCATTTT. It translates to CASSQTGGDQPQHF. The variable domain in full, with the rest retrieved from reference TRBV5-6 and TRBJ1-5, is DAGVTQSPTHLIKTRGQQVTLRCSPKSGHDTVSWYQQALGQGPQFIFQYYEEEERQRGNFPDRFSGHQFPNYSSELNVNALLLGDSALYLCASSQTGGDQPQHFGDGTRLSIL.

Written as DNA, the CDR3 is TGTGCCAGCCCCCCGGGACGCCAGTACTTC. This gives the protein CASPPGRQYF. This chain links TRBV11-3 with TRBJ2-7, with D perhaps TRBD1 or TRBD2 (5 bases each). CDR3 length: 10 amino acids. The germline V gene encodes CDR1 SGHNT and CDR2 YENEEA. V was shortened by 8 bases and J by 10 bases, with 12 bases between the two germline ends. Full variable domain (outside the CDR3, taken from reference TRBV11-3 and TRBJ2-7): EAGVVQSPRYKIIEKKQPVAFWCNPISGHNTLYWYLQNLGQGPELLIRYENEEAVDDSQLPKDRFSAERLKGVDSTLKIQPAELGDSAVYLCASPPGRQYFGPGTRLTVT.

The chain combines TRBV18 with TRBJ2-7, with D possibly TRBD1 on 5 matching bases. V was clipped by 5 bases and J by 9 bases, with 14 bases between them. The CDR3 covers 12 residues. Germline V CDR1 and CDR2: KGHSH, LQKENI. CDR3 nucleotides: TGTGCCAGCTCAGACCAGGGAAAGCGGCAGTACTTC. Translation gives CASSDQGKRQYF.

The chain uses TRBV15 and TRBJ2-2; a weak D match, TRBD1 (5 bases). There are 14 residues in the CDR3. V was trimmed by 5 bases and J by 5 bases, leaving 12 bases between them. The germline V gene has CDR1 LNHNV and CDR2 YYDKDF (reference sequence). Here the CDR3 reads CATSLTRGTGELFF. In DNA form, the CDR3 reads TGTGCCACCAGCCTTACAAGGGGAACCGGGGAGCTGTTTTTT. Full variable domain (rest looked up from reference TRBV15 and TRBJ2-2): DAMVIQNPRYQVTQFGKPVTLSCSQTLNHNVMYWYQQKSSQAPKLLFHYYDKDFNNEADTPDNFQSRRPNTSFCFLDIRSPGLGDTAMYLCATSLTRGTGELFFGEGSRLTVL.

The chain links TRBV18 to TRBJ2-2; D is unresolved. Trimming stripped 6 bases from V and 6 bases from J, with 8 bases between. CDR1 KGHSH and CDR2 LQKENI come from the germline V gene. This CDR3 has 12 residues. The CDR3 reads CASSLLSGELFF. CDR3 nucleotide sequence: TGTGCCAGCTCCCTTCTCTCCGGGGAGCTGTTTTTT. Variable domain in full (rest from reference TRBV18 and TRBJ2-2): NAGVMQNPRHLVRRRGQEARLRCSPMKGHSHVYWYRQLPEEGLKFMVYLQKENIIDESGMPKERFSAEFPKEGPSILRIQQVVRGDSAAYFCASSLLSGELFFGEGSRLTVL.

This chain joins TRBV10-2 and TRBJ1-1; tentatively, D is TRBD1 (6 bases). The CDR3 loop spans 13 amino acids. Trimming left V 2 bases short and J 5 bases short, with 9 bases between. CDR1 is WSHSY and CDR2 is SAAADI in the germline V gene. The CDR3 coding sequence is TGCGCCAGCAGTGAGACAGGGAGGACTGAAGCTTTCTTT. Protein: CASSETGRTEAFF.

The chain joins TRBV5-6 to TRBJ1-2; TRBD1 matches 7 bases. The V gene's germline CDR1 is SGHDT and CDR2 YYEEEE. This CDR3 is built from 15 residues. Germline trimming cut 3 bases from V and 3 bases from J; bases unmatched to any gene: 8. The DNA of the CDR3 is TGTGCCAGCAGCTCAAACAGGGGTTGGGACTATGGCTACACCTTC. Protein sequence: CASSSNRGWDYGYTF.

V usage is TRBV12-3 or TRBV12-4 and J usage is TRBJ2-3; tentative D call: TRBD2 (5 bases). There are 13 residues in the CDR3. Trimming shortened V by 4 bases and J by 5 bases, and 10 bases separated the two germline ends. The CDR3 reads CASSWLRGDTQYF. In DNA, the CDR3 is TGTGCCAGCAGTTGGCTCCGGGGAGATACGCAGTATTTT.

The chain recombines TRBV5-1 with TRBJ2-3; D remains unclear. The CDR3 contains 13 residues. Germline-derived CDR1 and CDR2 are SGHRS and YFSETQ. Trimming removed 3 bases at V and 3 bases at J, with 8 bases between. Here the CDR3 DNA reads TGCGCCAGCAGCTCGACCGAAACAGATACGCAGTATTTT. Its translation: CASSSTETDTQYF.

This chain joins TRBV4-1 and TRBJ1-1; the D gene is possibly TRBD1 (6 bases). The germline V gene encodes CDR1 MGHRA and CDR2 YSYEKL. This CDR3 spans 14 amino acids. The V gene lost 3 bases and the J gene lost 3 bases, with 11 bases spanning the gap. The CDR3 protein is CASSQIQGYTEAFF. DNA for the CDR3: TGCGCCAGCAGCCAGATACAGGGATACACTGAAGCTTTCTTT.

This chain uses TRBV2 with TRBJ2-7, with 11 bases matching TRBD1. CDR3 length: 14 residues. Germline V gene lookup returns CDR1 SNHLY and CDR2 FYNNEI. The J segment lost 7 bases and the V segment lost 7 bases, leaving 9 bases of the junction unmatched. This CDR3 reads CASTRTGGSGEQYF. The CDR3, as DNA: TGTGCCAGCACTAGGACAGGGGGCTCGGGGGAGCAGTACTTC.

The chain employs TRBV6-2 or TRBV6-3 and TRBJ2-1; D not certain. Per the germline V gene, CDR1 is MNHEY and CDR2 is SVGEGT. With 3 bases removed from V and 10 bases from J, the gap between germline ends came to 16 bases. The CDR3 sequence is 14 residues long. CDR3 sequence: CASSYYYTVAEQFF. The DNA for the CDR3 is TGTGCCAGCAGTTATTATTATACTGTTGCAGAGCAGTTCTTC.

V usage is TRBV6-4 and J usage is TRBJ2-3, with a weak D call TRBD2 (5 bases). V gave up 0 bases and J gave up 5 bases, with 12 bases separating them. The CDR3 length is 15 residues. From germline, CDR1 is MRHNA and CDR2 SNTAGT. For the CDR3, the DNA is TGTGCCAGCAGTGACTCGGGAAGCGGAAGAGATACGCAGTATTTT. It is translated as CASSDSGSGRDTQYF.

V usage is TRBV7-6 and J usage is TRBJ2-1; a weak D match, TRBD1 (5 bases). The length of the CDR3 is 14 residues. V dropped 1 base and J dropped 3 bases, with 7 bases sitting between them. The germline V gene encodes CDR1 SGHVS and CDR2 FNYEAQ. CDR3 amino acids: CASSLVRDYNEQFF. DNA of the CDR3: TGTGCCAGCAGCTTAGTCAGGGACTACAATGAGCAGTTCTTC.

V and J are TRBV3-1 (or the pseudogene TRBV3-2) and TRBJ1-1; D is unresolved. Germline-derived CDR1 and CDR2 are LGHDT and YNNKEL (reference sequence). V dropped 1 base and J dropped 3 bases, with 6 bases sitting between them. The CDR3 has 13 residues. Here the CDR3 reads CASSQVLDTEAFF. CDR3 DNA: TGTGCCAGCAGCCAAGTGCTGGACACTGAAGCTTTCTTT.

The rearrangement uses TRBV6-5 and TRBJ2-5, with D tentatively TRBD2 (5 bases). Per germline, CDR1 MNHEY and CDR2 SVGAGI. V shed 6 bases and J shed 5 bases, with 16 bases lying between them. CDR3 length: 14 residues. The CDR3 coding sequence is TGTGCCAGCAGGGACTCCTCGGTTTGGGAGACCCAGTACTTC. It yields the protein CASRDSSVWETQYF.

The rearrangement uses TRBV9 and TRBJ2-1; D perhaps matches TRBD1 (5 bases). Trimming cost V 2 bases and J 9 bases, with 12 bases left between them. The germline gives CDR1 SGDLS, CDR2 YYNGEE. The CDR3 consists of 13 residues. The CDR3 sequence is CASSVLGLGEQFF. CDR3 sequence (DNA): TGTGCCAGCAGCGTCCTGGGGCTAGGTGAGCAGTTCTTC.

The count of this clone is one. The chain recombines TRBV6-5 with TRBJ1-6; D remains unclear. The CDR3 has 12 amino acids. In germline, CDR1 is MNHEY, CDR2 SVGAGI. V lost 2 bases to trimming and J lost 9 bases, with 5 bases between them. CDR3 DNA sequence: TGTGCCAGCAGTTACGGGGTTTCACCCCTCCACTTT. This codes for CASSYGVSPLHF.